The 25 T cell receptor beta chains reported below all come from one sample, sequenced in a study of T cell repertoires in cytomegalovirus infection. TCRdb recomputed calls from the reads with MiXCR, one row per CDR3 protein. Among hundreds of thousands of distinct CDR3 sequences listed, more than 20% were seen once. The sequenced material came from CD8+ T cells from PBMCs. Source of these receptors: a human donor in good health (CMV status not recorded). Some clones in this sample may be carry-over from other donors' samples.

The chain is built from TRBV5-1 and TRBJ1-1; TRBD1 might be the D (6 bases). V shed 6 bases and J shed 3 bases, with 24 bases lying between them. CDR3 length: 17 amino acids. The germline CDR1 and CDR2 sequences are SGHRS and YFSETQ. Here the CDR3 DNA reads TGCGCCAGCAAGCTTGGGGGGGGCGGCAGGGGCGACACTGAAGCTTTCTTT. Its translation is CASKLGGGGRGDTEAFF.

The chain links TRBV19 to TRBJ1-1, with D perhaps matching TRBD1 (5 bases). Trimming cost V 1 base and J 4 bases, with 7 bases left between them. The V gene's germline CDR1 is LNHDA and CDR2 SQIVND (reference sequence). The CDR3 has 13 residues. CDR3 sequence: CASSIGGTTEAFF. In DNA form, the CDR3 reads TGTGCCAGTAGTATAGGCGGGACCACTGAAGCTTTCTTT.

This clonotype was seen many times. The CDR3 sequence is CASSLDVGTPYGYTF. The CDR3 coding sequence is TGTGCCAGCAGCTTAGATGTAGGGACACCTTATGGCTACACCTTC. The chain joins TRBV7-2 to TRBJ1-2; D possibly corresponds to TRBD1 (6 bases). The V gene's germline CDR1 is SGHTA and CDR2 FQGNSA. V lost 1 base and J 5 bases, leaving 14 bases between the germline ends. The CDR3 totals 15 residues.

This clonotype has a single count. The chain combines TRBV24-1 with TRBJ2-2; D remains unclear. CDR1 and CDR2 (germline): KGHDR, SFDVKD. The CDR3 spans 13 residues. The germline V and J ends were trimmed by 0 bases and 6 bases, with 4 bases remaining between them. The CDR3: CATSDLWSGELFF. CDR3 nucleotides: TGTGCCACCAGTGATTTGTGGTCCGGGGAGCTGTTTTTT.

CDR3 sequence reads: CASSLVDRGSAEQYV. In nucleotides, the CDR3 is TGTGCCAGCAGCTTGGTGGATCGGGGGTCAGCCGAGCAGTACGTC. J is TRBJ2-7 and V is TRBV5-5; D is possibly TRBD2 (6 bases). The CDR3 length is 15 residues. The germline CDR1 and CDR2 sequences are SGHKS and YYEKEE (reference sequence). V gave up 0 bases and J gave up 6 bases, with 16 bases separating them.

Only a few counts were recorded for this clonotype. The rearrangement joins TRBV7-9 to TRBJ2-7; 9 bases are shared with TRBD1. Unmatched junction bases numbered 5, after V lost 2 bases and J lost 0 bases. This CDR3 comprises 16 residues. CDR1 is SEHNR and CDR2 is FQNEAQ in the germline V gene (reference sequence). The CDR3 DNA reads TGTGCCAGCAGCTTATGGGGACAGGGACCCTCCTACGAGCAGTACTTC. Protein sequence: CASSLWGQGPSYEQYF.

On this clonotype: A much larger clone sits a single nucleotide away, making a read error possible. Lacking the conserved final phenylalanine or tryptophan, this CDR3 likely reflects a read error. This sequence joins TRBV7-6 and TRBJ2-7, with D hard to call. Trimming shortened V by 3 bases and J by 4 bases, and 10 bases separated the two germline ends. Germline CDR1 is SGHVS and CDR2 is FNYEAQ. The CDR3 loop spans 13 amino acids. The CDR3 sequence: CASSLTELYEQYY. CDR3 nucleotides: TGTGCCAGCAGCTTGACCGAGCTTTACGAGCAGTACTAC.

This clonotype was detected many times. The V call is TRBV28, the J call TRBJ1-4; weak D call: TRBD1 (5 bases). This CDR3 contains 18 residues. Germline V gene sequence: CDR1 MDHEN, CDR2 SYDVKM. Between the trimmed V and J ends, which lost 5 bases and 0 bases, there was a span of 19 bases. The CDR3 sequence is CASSLGTVNPATNEKLFF. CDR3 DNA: TGTGCCAGCAGTCTCGGGACGGTAAACCCAGCAACTAATGAAAAACTGTTTTTT.

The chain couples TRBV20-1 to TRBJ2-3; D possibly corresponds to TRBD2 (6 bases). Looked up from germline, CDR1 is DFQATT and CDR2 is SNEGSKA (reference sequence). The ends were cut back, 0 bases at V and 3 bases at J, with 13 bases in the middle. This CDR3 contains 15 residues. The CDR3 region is CSARDVASATDTQYF. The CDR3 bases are TGCAGTGCTAGAGATGTCGCTAGCGCGACAGATACGCAGTATTTT.

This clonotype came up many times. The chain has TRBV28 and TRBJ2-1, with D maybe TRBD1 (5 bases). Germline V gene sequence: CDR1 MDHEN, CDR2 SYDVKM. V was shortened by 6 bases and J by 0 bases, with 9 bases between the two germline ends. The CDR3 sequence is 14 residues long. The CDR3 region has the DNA TGTGCCAGCAGGAAGACAGTCTCCTACAATGAGCAGTTCTTC. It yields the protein CASRKTVSYNEQFF.

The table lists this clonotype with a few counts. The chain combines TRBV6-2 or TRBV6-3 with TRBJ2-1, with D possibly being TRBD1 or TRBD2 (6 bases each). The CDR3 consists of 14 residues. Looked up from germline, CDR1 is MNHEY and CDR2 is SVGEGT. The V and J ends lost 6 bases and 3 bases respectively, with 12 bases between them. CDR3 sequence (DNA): TGTGCCAGCAGATACGGGGGCGACTACAATGAGCAGTTCTTC. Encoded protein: CASRYGGDYNEQFF.

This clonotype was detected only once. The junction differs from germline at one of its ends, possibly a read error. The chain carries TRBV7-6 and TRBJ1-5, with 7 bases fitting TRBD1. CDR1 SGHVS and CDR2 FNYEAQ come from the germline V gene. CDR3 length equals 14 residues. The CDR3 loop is CVSSLDRGNQPQHF. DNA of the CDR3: TGTGTCAGCAGCCTCGACAGGGGCAATCAGCCCCAGCATTTT.

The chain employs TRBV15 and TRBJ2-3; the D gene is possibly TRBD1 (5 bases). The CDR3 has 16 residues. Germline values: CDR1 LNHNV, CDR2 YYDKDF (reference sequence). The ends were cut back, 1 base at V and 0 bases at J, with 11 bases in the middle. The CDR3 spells CATSRGNRPSTDTQYF. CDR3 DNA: TGTGCCACCAGCAGAGGAAACAGGCCTAGCACAGATACGCAGTATTTT. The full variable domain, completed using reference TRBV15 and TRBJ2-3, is DAMVIQNPRYQVTQFGKPVTLSCSQTLNHNVMYWYQQKSSQAPKLLFHYYDKDFNNEADTPDNFQSRRPNTSFCFLDIRSPGLGDTAMYLCATSRGNRPSTDTQYFGPGTRLTVL.

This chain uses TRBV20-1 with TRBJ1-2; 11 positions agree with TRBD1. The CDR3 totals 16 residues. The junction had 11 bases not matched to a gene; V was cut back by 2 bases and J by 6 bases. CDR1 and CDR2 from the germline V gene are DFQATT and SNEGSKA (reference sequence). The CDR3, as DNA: TGCAGTGCTAGAACGGGGACAGGGGGGATCTGGAATGGCTACACCTTC. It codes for CSARTGTGGIWNGYTF.

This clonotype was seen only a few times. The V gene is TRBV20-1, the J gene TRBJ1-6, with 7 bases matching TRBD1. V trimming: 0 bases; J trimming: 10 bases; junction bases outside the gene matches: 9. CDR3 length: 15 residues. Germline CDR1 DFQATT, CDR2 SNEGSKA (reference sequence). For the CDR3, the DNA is TGCAGTGCTAGAGATTACTCAGGGGGAGAGTCACCCCTCCACTTT. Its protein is CSARDYSGGESPLHF.

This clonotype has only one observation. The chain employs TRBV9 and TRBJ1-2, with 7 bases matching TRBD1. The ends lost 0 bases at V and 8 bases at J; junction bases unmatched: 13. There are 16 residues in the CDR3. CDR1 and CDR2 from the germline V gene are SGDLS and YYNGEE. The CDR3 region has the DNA TGTGCCAGCAGCGTAGGAACAGGAGACAGGGTAGGCGGCTACACCTTC. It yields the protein CASSVGTGDRVGGYTF.

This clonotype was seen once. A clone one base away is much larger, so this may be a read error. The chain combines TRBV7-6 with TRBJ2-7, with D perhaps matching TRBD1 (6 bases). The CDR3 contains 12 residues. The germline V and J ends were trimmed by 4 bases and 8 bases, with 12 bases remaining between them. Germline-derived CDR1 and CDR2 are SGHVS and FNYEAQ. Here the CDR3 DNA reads TGTGCCAGCAGCTGGACAGAGAACAAGCAGTACTTC. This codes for CASSWTENKQYF.

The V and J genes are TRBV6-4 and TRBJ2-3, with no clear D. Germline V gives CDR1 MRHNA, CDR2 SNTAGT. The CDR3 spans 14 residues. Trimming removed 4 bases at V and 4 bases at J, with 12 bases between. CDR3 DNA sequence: TGTGCCAGCAGTGTATTTGCCTCGCCAGATACGCAGTATTTT. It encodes CASSVFASPDTQYF.

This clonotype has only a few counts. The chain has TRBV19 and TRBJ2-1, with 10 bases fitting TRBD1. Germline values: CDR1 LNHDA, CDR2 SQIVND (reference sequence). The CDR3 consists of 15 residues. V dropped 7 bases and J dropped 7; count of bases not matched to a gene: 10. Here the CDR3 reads CASNDWDRGRNEQFF. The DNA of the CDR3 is TGTGCCAGTAATGATTGGGACAGGGGCCGAAATGAGCAGTTCTTC.

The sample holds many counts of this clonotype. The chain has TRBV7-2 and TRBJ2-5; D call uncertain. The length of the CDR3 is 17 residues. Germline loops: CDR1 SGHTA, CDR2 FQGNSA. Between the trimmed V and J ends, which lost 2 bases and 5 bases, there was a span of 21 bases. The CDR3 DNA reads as TGTGCCAGCAGCTTACTCCCAGGAGTCGTTCTAGGGGAGACCCAGTACTTC. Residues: CASSLLPGVVLGETQYF. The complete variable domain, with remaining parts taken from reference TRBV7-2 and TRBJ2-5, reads GAGVSQSPSNKVTEKGKDVELRCDPISGHTALYWYRQSLGQGLEFLIYFQGNSAPDKSGLPSDRFSAERTGGSVSTLTIQRTQQEDSAVYLCASSLLPGVVLGETQYFGPGTRLLVL.

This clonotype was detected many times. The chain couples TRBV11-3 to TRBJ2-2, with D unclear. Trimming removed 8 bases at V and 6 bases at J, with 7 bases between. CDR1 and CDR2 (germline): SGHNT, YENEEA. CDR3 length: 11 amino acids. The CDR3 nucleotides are TGTGCCAGCCCGCTTTCCGGGGAGCTGTTTTTT. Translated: CASPLSGELFF.

The CDR3, as DNA: TGCAGCGCCGGGGACAGGGGAACAGCTGAAGCTTTCTTT. This sequence encodes CSAGDRGTAEAFF. The genes are TRBV29-1 and TRBJ1-1, with TRBD1 matching over 10 bases. The CDR3 sequence is 13 residues long. The germline gives CDR1 SQVTM, CDR2 ANQGSEA. V lost 7 bases and J lost 6; bases outside the gene matches: 8.

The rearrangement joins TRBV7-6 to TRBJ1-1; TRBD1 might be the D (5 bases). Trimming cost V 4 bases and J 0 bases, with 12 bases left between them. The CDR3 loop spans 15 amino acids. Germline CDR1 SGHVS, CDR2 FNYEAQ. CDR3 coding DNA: TGTGCCAGCAGCTCAGGGTACGGGGTGAACACTGAAGCTTTCTTT. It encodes CASSSGYGVNTEAFF. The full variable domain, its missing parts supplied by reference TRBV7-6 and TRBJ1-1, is GAGVSQSPRYKVTKRGQDVALRCDPISGHVSLYWYRQALGQGPEFLTYFNYEAQQDKSGLPNDRFSAERPEGSISTLTIQRTEQRDSAMYRCASSSGYGVNTEAFFGQGTRLTVV.

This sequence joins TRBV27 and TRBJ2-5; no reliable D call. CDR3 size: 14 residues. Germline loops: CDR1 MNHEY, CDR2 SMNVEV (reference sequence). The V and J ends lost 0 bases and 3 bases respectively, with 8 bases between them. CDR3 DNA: TGTGCCAGCAGTTTATCGGCGTTTGAAGAGACCCAGTACTTC. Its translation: CASSLSAFEETQYF.

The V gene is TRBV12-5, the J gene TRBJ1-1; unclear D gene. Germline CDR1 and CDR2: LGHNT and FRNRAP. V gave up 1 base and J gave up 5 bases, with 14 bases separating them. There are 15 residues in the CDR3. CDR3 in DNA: TGTGCTAGTGGTTTGGACCTAATGGGGAGAACTGAAGCTTTCTTT. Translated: CASGLDLMGRTEAFF.